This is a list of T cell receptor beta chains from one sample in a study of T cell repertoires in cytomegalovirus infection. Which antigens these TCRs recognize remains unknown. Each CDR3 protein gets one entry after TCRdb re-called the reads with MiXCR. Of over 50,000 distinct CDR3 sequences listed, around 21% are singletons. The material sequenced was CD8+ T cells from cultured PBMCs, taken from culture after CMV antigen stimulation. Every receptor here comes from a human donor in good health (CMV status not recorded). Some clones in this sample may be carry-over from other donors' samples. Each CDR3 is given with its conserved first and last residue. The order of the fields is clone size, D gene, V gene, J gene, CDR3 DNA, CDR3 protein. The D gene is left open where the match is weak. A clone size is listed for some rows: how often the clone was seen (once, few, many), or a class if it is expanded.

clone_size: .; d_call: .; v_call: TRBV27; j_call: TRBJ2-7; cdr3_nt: TGTGCCAGCAGTCCCTCCTACGGGGGCTACGAGCAGTACTTC; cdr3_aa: CASSPSYGGYEQYF
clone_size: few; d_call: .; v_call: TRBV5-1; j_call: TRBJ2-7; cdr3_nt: TGCGCCAGCAGCTTGCCCCCCCTCTACGAGCAGTACTTC; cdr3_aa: CASSLPPLYEQYF
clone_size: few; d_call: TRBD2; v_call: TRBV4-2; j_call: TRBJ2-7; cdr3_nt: TGTGCCAGCAGCCAAGATCCTAGCGGGGGGGCTTACGAGCAGTACTTC; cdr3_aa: CASSQDPSGGAYEQYF
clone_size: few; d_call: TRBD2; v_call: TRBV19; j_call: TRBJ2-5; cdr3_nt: TGTGCCAGTAGTGCTCATCTAGCGGGGGGGCCGCGGGAGACCCAGTACTTC; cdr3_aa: CASSAHLAGGPRETQYF
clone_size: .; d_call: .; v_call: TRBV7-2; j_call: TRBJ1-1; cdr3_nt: TGTGCCAGCAGCTTACCCGGGTCGCCCGTTGAAGCTTTCTTT; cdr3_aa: CASSLPGSPVEAFF
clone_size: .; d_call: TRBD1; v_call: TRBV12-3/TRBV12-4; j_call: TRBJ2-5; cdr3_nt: TGTGCCAGCAGTGGGACAGGGGAGACCCAGTACTTC; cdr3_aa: CASSGTGETQYF
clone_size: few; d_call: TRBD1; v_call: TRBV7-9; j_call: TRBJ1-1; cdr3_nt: TGTGCCAGCAGCTCGAGATACAGGGGAAGGGATGACACTGAAGCTTTCTTT; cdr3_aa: CASSSRYRGRDDTEAFF
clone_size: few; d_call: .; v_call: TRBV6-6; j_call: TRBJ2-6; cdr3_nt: TGTGCCAGCAGTGTTGGGACCTCTGGGGCCAACGTCCTGACTTTC; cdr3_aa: CASSVGTSGANVLTF
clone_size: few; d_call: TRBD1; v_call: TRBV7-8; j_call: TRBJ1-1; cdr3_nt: TGTGCCAGCAGCTCTCCGAGCGACAGGGGCGAGAACACTGAAGCTTTCTTT; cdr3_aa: CASSSPSDRGENTEAFF
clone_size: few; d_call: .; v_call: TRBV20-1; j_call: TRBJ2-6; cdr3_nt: TGCAGTGCGATTGACGCGTCTGGGGCCAACGTCCTGACTTTC; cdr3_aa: CSAIDASGANVLTF
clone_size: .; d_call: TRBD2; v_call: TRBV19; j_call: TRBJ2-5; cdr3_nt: TGTGCCAGTAGTACCAGTAGCGGGGGTGAGACCCAGTACTTC; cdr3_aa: CASSTSSGGETQYF
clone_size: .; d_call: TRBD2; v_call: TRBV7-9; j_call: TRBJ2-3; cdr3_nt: TGTGCCAGCAGCTTAGTTACCAGCGGGGGGGCTGAAGATACGCAGTATTTT; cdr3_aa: CASSLVTSGGAEDTQYF
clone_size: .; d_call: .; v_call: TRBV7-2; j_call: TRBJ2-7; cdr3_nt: TGTGCCAGCAGCGTTGCAGGGAGCGGTTACGAGCAGTACTTC; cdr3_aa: CASSVAGSGYEQYF
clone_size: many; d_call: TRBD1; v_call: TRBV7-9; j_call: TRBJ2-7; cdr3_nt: TGTGCCAGCAGCGGGACGGACAGGTCTGAGCAGTACTTC; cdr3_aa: CASSGTDRSEQYF
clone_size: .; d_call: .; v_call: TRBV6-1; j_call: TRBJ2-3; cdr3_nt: TGTGCCAGCAGTAGCATGTTGGATACGCAGTATTTT; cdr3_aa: CASSSMLDTQYF
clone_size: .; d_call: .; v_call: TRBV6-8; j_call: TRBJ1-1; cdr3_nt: TGTGCCAGCAGCCCGGACAGCTTTGCAACTGAAGCTTTCTTT; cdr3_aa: CASSPDSFATEAFF
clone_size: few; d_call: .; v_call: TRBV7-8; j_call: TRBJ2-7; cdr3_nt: TGTGCCAGCAGCTCCCCCCAGACTCGCCACGAGCAGTACTTC; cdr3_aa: CASSSPQTRHEQYF
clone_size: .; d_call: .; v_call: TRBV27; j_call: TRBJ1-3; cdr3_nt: TGTGCCAGCAGTTTAAGGGGGAGGGGGACCCACACCATATATTTT; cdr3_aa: CASSLRGRGTHTIYF
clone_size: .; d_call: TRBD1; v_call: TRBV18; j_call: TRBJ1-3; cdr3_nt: TGTGCCAGCTCACCACTCCGCGGGGGACAGGGAATCGCCGCTGGAAACACCATATATTTT; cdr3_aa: CASSPLRGGQGIAAGNTIYF
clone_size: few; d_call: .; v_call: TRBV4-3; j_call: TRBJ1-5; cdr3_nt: TGCGCCAGCAGCCCGGACTGGGACGGCGGCAATCAGCCCCAGCATTTT; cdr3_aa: CASSPDWDGGNQPQHF
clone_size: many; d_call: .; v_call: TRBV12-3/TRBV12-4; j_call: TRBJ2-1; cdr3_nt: TGTGCCAGCAGTTTAGTGGCCTACAATGAGCAGTTCTTC; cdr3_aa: CASSLVAYNEQFF
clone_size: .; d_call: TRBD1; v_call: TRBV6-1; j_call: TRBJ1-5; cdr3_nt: TGTGCCAGCAGTGCCGAGGACAGGGTTGTTAATCAGCCCCAGCATTTT; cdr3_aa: CASSAEDRVVNQPQHF
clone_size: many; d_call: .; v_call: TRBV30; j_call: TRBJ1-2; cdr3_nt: TGTGCCTGGAGGGAGCTGGGAGATCCCTATGGCTACACCTTC; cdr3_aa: CAWRELGDPYGYTF
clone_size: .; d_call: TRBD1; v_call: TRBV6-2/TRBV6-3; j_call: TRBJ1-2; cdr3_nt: TGTGCCAGCAGTTACTCCCGGGACAGGGTAAGCGAGCGTGACGGCTACACCTTC; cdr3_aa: CASSYSRDRVSERDGYTF
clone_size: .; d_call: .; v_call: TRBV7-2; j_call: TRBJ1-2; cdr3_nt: TGTGCCAGCAGCTTAACCGGGAGTTATGGCTACACCTTC; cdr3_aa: CASSLTGSYGYTF
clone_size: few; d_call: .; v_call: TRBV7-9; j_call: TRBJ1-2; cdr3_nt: TGTGCCAGCAGCTTACCAGACAGGCCTAACTATGGCTACACCTTC; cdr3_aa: CASSLPDRPNYGYTF
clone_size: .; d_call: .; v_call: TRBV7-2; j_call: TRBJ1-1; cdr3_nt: TGTGCCAGCAGCTCCCCCCCACCGGGGTTCACTGAAGCTTTCTTT; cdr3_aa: CASSSPPPGFTEAFF
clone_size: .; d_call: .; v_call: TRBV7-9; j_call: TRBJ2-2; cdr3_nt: TGTGCCAGCACCGGGTTATCGAACACCGGGGAGCTGTTTTTT; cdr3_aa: CASTGLSNTGELFF
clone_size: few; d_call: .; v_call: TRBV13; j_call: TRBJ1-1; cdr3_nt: TGTGCCAGCAGGGCCCCCACAGTGAACACTGAAGCTTTCTTT; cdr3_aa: CASRAPTVNTEAFF
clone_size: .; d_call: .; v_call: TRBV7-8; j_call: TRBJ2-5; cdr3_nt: TGTGCCAGCAGCTCAGAACAAGAGACCCAGTACTTC; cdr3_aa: CASSSEQETQYF
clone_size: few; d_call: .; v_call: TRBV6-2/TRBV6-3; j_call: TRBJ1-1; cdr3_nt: TGTGCCAGCAGTTACGCCAGGGGACGTGTGAACACTGAAGCTTTCTTT; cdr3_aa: CASSYARGRVNTEAFF
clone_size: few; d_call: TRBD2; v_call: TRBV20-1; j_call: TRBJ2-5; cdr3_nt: TGCAGTGCTAGGGGGACTAGCGGGGGGGCCATCCGAGAGACCCAGTACTTC; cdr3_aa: CSARGTSGGAIRETQYF
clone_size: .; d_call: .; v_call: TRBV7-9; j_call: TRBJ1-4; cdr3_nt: TGTGCCAGCAGCTCGCCGGAAGGGGGGCATGAAAAACTGTTTTTT; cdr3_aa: CASSSPEGGHEKLFF
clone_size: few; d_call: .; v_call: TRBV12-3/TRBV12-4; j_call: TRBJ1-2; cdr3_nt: TGTGCCAGCAGTCCGGGGCTCTATGGCTACACCTTC; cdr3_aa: CASSPGLYGYTF
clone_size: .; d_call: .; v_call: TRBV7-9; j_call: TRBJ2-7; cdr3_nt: TGTGCCAGCAGTACAAGCAGGGAACACGAGCAGTACTTC; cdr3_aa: CASSTSREHEQYF
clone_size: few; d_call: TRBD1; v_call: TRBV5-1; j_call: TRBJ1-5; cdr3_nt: TGCGCCAGCAGCTGGGGGGACAGGGAGGGCAATCAGCCCCAGCATTTT; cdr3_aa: CASSWGDREGNQPQHF
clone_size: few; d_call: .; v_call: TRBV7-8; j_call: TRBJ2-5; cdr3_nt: TGTGCCAGCAGCTTGGGGAGTTCCCCGGAGACCCAGTACTTC; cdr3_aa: CASSLGSSPETQYF
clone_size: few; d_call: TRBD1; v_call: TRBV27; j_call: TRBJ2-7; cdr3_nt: TGTGCCAGCAGCCCCAGGCCCATCCAGGGGGCACTTCTCTACGAGCAGTACTTC; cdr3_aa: CASSPRPIQGALLYEQYF
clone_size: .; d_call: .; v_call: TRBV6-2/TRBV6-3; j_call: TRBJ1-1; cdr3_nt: TGTGCCAGCAGTTCGATGACAGCCATGAACACTGAAGCTTTCTTT; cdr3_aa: CASSSMTAMNTEAFF
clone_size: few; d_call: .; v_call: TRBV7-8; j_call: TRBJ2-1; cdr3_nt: TGTGCCAGCAGCTTAGGGGCGGTCGCCGGGGAGCAGTTCTTC; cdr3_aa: CASSLGAVAGEQFF
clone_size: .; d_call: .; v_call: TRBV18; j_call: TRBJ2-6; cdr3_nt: TGTGCCAGCTCACCACCAAAAAGAGGGAGTGGTCCCGGGGCCAACGTCCTGACTTTC; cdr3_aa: CASSPPKRGSGPGANVLTF
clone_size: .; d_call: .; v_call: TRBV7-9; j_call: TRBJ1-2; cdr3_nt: TGTGCCAGCAGAGGCCCGGGGGAGGACTATGGCTACACCTTC; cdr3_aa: CASRGPGEDYGYTF
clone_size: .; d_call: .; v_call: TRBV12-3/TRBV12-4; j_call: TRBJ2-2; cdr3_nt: TGTGCCAGCAGTCCGGACGGGTGGGACACCGGGGAGCTGTTTTTT; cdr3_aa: CASSPDGWDTGELFF
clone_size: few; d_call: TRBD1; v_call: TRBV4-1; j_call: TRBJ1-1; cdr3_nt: TGCGCCAGCAGCCAAGATGGGTTAAGGACAGGCCCTGAAGCTTTCTTT; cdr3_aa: CASSQDGLRTGPEAFF
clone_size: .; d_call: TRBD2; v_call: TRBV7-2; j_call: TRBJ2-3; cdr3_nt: TGTGCCAGCAGCTTAGTGGCGGGGGATAGCACAGATACGCAGTATTTT; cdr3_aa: CASSLVAGDSTDTQYF
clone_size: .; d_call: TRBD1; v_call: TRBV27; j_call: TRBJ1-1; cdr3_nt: TGTGCCAGCAGTCCGACAGGGATGGGAACTGAAGCTTTCTTT; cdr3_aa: CASSPTGMGTEAFF
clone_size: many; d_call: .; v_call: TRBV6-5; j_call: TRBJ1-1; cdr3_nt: TGTGCCAGCAGTTACTCGGCAGGCAACACTGAAGCTTTCTTT; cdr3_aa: CASSYSAGNTEAFF
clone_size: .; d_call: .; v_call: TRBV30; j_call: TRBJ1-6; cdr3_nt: TGTGCCTGGGTCCAATGGGATGCCGATAATTCACCCCTCCACTTT; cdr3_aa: CAWVQWDADNSPLHF
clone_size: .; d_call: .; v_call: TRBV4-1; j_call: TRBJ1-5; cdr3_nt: TGCGCCAGCAGCCAAGTTTACAGCCCGGAACAGCCCCAGCATTTT; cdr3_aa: CASSQVYSPEQPQHF
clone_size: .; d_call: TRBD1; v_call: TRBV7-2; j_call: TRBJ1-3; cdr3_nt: TGTGCCAGCAGCTCCGAGACAGGGACCATATATTTT; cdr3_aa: CASSSETGTIYF
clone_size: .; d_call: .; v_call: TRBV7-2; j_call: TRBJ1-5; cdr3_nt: TGTGCCAGCAGCTTAGCGGACGCTCTCAATCAGCCCCAGCATTTT; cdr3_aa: CASSLADALNQPQHF
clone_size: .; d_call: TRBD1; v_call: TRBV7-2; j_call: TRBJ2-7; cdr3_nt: TGTGCCAGCAGCTTACCGGGACAGGGGATCTACGAGCAGTACTTC; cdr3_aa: CASSLPGQGIYEQYF
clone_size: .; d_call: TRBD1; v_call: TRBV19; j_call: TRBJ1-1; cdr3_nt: TGTGCCAGTAGTATTATGGGACAGGGGTACACTGAAGCTTTCTTT; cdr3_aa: CASSIMGQGYTEAFF
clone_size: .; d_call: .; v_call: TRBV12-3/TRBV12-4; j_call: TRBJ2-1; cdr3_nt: TGTGCCAGCAGTTTCGATAGCTATGAGCAGTTCTTC; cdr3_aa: CASSFDSYEQFF